This T cell receptor (beta chain) was found in a study of cytomegalovirus exposure and HLA in healthy donors listed by TCRdb under 2017. Regarding the study in general: According to an earlier analysis of a few hundred of the donors, 150 million to 200 million T cells yielded 120 million or so unique TCR beta sequences and approximately 300 Gb of sequence data. Approximately 300 gigabases of sequencing data and around 88 million unique TCR sequences made up an early release that covered over 550 HLA-typed donors. The genetic ancestry cluster associated with self-reported Caucasian donors included over 80% of the 398 genotyped donors. The aim of the study was to test whether cataloging public T cell receptors could identify signatures of past pathogen exposure. Using immunosequencing, the study profiled T cell repertoires from 550 to 750 subjects and related those repertoires to cytomegalovirus serostatus. In addition to the first cohort of 666 subjects, a separate validation cohort of approximately 130 different subjects was used. High-throughput TCR immunosequencing, statistical association of individual TCRs with disease status, and machine learning were combined to predict cytomegalovirus infection status. To study patterns of TCR occurrence, a later analysis re-analyzed previously published TCR beta repertoires from around 700 donors and added high-resolution HLA genotyping. Rather than drawing on any new phenotypic data, the later analysis identified candidate immune exposures from TCR beta sequences and the way those sequences occurred across donors. An earlier analysis of 587 of the donors used high-throughput TCR beta sequencing to judge whether each TCR beta V gene segment behaved as functional or pseudogenic. Donor age, sex, ethnicity and CMV serostatus were collected together with the repertoire data. A later genetic analysis took genome-wide SNP genotypes for about three fifths of the 666 donors and used that subset as a discovery cohort. Every repertoire in the discovery cohort had been generated on one and the same sequencing platform. Class I and class II HLA loci were covered by the typing at four-digit resolution. Typing coverage differed by locus: A, B, C, DRB1 and DQB1 were typed in roughly 629-640 donors, DQA1 in 500 to 550, DPA1 in 606, and DPB1 in roughly 470. Roughly 5 DR-DQ haplotypes were handled as single units for association and clustering, since linkage in the cohort was strong. Among a few hundred genotyped donors of the cohort, an average of roughly 240,000 unique TCR beta nucleotide sequences were sequenced per donor, roughly 20% of them non-productive. Results and caveats for the whole study, not just this receptor: Some IMGT-functional V segments, including TRBV6-2 and TRBV6-3, could not be distinguished by the 87-base-pair reads and were therefore excluded. Immune exposure information for the cohort was limited to CMV serostatus. Sequencing depth was assumed to be roughly uniform across donors in the presence/absence analyses, though that assumption may not hold. Most TCR sequences were seen in very few donors, while some public TCRs were found in many individuals. In the study, 164 TCR beta chains were listed as associated with cytomegalovirus. According to a later analysis, parvovirus B19, influenza, CMV and Epstein-Barr virus appeared linked to several top co-occurrence clusters. A few of the identified cytomegalovirus-associated TCR beta chains were confirmed in vitro to be specific for cytomegalovirus antigens. Broadly in line with IMGT annotations, most TCR beta V segments showed up in productive rearrangements about 87% or about 30% of the time in an earlier analysis of around 600 of the donors. Assigning TCR associations to individual alleles was difficult when HLA alleles, especially DR and DQ, strongly co-occurred. The authors suggested that the approach could potentially be extended to other disease states and immunological phenotypes. In a later analysis, HLA-associated TCR beta chains were found to be more clonally expanded and to have lower generation probabilities than equally common non-associated chains. Compared with the roughly 710-donor mean, donors in an Asian-associated ancestry cluster had fewer N-insertions in productive TCRs, according to a later genetic analysis. A later analysis found that TCR association rates varied across HLA loci, with DRB1 alleles showing the most associated TCRs and HLA-C alleles the fewest. Because HLA typing was missing for some donors at each locus, association tests included only the typed subset. A group of highly shared sequence variants was considered likely to be a technical artifact of the sequencing pipeline. Only TCR beta chains were sequenced in this cohort, and the absence of alpha or paired-chain data limited detectable features. In both the original and validation cohorts, the classifier was reported to diagnose cytomegalovirus status with high specificity and sensitivity. Because counts were too low, some 17 rarely observed V segments, including chromosome 9 orphons, were left out of the earlier analysis of about 620 of the donors. Most CMV-associated TCR beta chains appeared to be HLA-restricted in a later analysis, and the HLA associations seemed to be driven largely by CMV exposure. A further reported finding was that TCR beta sequences accurately predicted the HLA-A and HLA-B alleles for most subjects in the first cohort. V-gene and J-gene trimming of TCR beta chains was associated with a missense DCLRE1C variant in a later genetic analysis, and the association was replicated in an independent cohort. At a false discovery rate of 0.05, a later analysis linked about 17,000 TCR beta sequences to specific HLA alleles. Linkage disequilibrium might explain the correlated functional status among segregating V segments, but an unknown experimental factor could not be ruled out.

The germline V gene encodes CDR1 SGHRS and CDR2 YFSETQ. The CDR3 sequence holds 14 residues, the cysteine and phenylalanine included. Only the CDR3 part of the read is kept: 42 bases, read in frame from the first base. Germline trimming: 5 bases from V, 5 bases from J; junction bases outside gene matches: 7. Comment on this clone: Its antigen is unknown. One base away there is no much larger clone; base qualities are not given.

The cohort comprised approximately 700 healthy bone marrow donors. At the time of sampling, all cohort members were nominally healthy, though unrecorded immune exposures were likely present. The donor was CMV seronegative and was included in the group of 352 seronegative cohort members. A peripheral blood sample was provided by each donor, and peripheral blood mononuclear cells were used for TCR beta sequencing. Genomic DNA extraction from the blood cell samples was performed with the Qiagen DNeasy Blood Extraction Kit. Library construction relied on the immunoSEQ multiplex PCR assay. The multiplex PCR relied on a mix of 60 forward primers for TCR Vbeta segments and 13 reverse primers for TCR Jbeta segments. A multiplex PCR assay on genomic DNA amplified the CDR3 region of rearranged TCR beta genes. The amplified TCR beta libraries were sequenced on the Illumina HiSeq System as 87-base-pair reads. Concerning the study's data processing: A later analysis tallied around 87 million unique TCR beta chains across the 610 or so repertoires, and around 9.9 million of those chains were shared by two or more donors. Raw reads were error-corrected and collapsed into unique sequences with a nearest-neighbor algorithm that merged closely related sequences to remove PCR and sequencing errors. To assign V, D and J gene segments, CDR3 sequences were aligned to IMGT reference sequences. For a sequence to be retained, a match of at least six nucleotides was required to both a V gene segment and a J gene segment. A rearrangement counted as productive if the CDR3 had no stop codons and remained in frame with V and J, and every other rearrangement counted as non-productive. CDR3 was defined by IMGT convention, running from the second conserved V-encoded cysteine to the conserved J-encoded phenylalanine. In an earlier analysis of around 540 of the donors, sequences lacking an unambiguous match to a single V gene segment were excluded. An earlier analysis of fewer than 750 of the donors called V segments functional above 56.7% productive rearrangements and segregating when the between-donor standard deviation exceeded 5%. To diagnose cytomegalovirus status from the catalog of TCR beta chain sequences, a statistical classification framework was built. In a later analysis, V and J genes were assigned by comparing TCR nucleotide sequences against IMGT/GENE-DB human TR gene sequences. In a later analysis, CDR3 sequences and most-parsimonious VDJ recombination scenarios were assigned using the TCRdist pipeline. In a later analysis, each TCR beta chain was defined by its CDR3 amino acid sequence together with its V-gene family, and reads without a unique V-gene family were excluded. A later analysis removed 592 highly shared, low-generation-probability nucleotide sequences to deal with suspected cross-contamination and a sequencing artifact. For each public chain, a later analysis derived a clonal expansion index from normalized ranks of inferred template counts within each repertoire. In a later analysis, generation probabilities were computed with a VDJ recombination model fitted to out-of-frame rearrangements, and the resulting probabilities were checked against IGoR. In a later analysis, TCR-TCR, TCR-HLA and TCR-CMV co-occurrence was scored with hypergeometric tests, and a repertoire-size bias correction was applied to TCR pairs. To estimate false discovery rates, a later analysis permuted the HLA or CMV assignments 20 times. In a later analysis, co-occurring TCRs were grouped with DBSCAN, and TCRdist sequence similarity was added when clustering was performed within HLA-allele-positive subsets. Repertoires with fewer than 30,000 or more than 120,000 public chains, plus five repertoires with anomalous nucleotide sharing, were excluded from co-occurrence clustering. TCRdb's version of the immuneACCESS table is confined to in-frame rearrangements and falls short of the full clone set. An unresolved V gene accounts for under half of the shortfall where checked; the remainder is of unknown origin. From that table come the V and J calls and clone size; the DNA was used to work out D and trimming. Counted in this sample were some 100,000 clones; 65% to 90% of them appeared once. The ten largest account for about 1.1% of the sample.

Specimen: PBMCs. The chain links TRBV5-1 with TRBJ2-5, and 9 junctional nucleotides match TRBD2. The source is a woman under 30 in good health and CMV-seronegative. The CDR3 amino acid sequence is: CASRATSGLETQYF. The nucleotide sequence reads as follows: TGCGCCAGCAGGGCGACTAGCGGACTTGAGACCCAGTACTTC. The full variable domain, with segments outside the CDR3 supplied by the reference TRBV5-1 and TRBJ2-5 proteins, appears as KAGVTQTPRYLIKTRGQQVTLSCSPISGHRSVSWYQQTPGQGLQFLFEYFSETQRNKGNFPGRFSGRQFSNSRSEMNVSTLELGDSALYLCASRATSGLETQYFGPGTRLLVL.